These T cell receptor beta chains were read from a single sample in a study of cytotoxic CD8 clonotypes in ibrutinib-treated CLL. Clones were sequenced by immunoSEQ multiplex PCR, and TCRdb holds only the in-frame ones, with some missing. The table shows approximately 350,000 clones, with about 64% occurring only once. The input for sequencing was PBMCs, taken after 36 months of ibrutinib treatment. The receptors shown here come from a human donor with chronic lymphocytic leukemia. CDR3s include the opening cysteine and the closing phenylalanine or tryptophan. Fields, in order: J gene, D gene, clone size, V gene, CDR3 protein, CDR3 DNA. D genes are given only for firm matches. Size is stated for part of the rows, as once, few or many counts, or as a class when the clone is expanded.

TRBJ2-7,TRBD1,-,TRBV6-5,CASSRQGRYEQYF,TGTGCCAGCAGCAGACAGGGGCGCTACGAGCAGTACTTC
TRBJ1-6,-,-,TRBV6-1,CASRRTIPLHF,TGTGCCAGCAGAAGGACAATACCCCTCCACTTT
TRBJ2-5,-,-,TRBV5-6,CASSFPRLETQYF,TGTGCCAGCAGCTTTCCCCGTTTGGAGACCCAGTACTTC
TRBJ2-7,-,few,TRBV4-1,CASSQDGRDPYEQYF,TGCGCCAGCAGCCAAGATGGCAGGGACCCCTACGAGCAGTACTTC
TRBJ2-7,-,-,TRBV25-1,CAGGNSYEQYF,TGTGCTGGCGGGAACTCCTACGAGCAGTACTTC
TRBJ2-3,-,-,TRBV27,CASSRRDSTDTQYF,TGTGCCAGCAGTCGCCGGGACAGCACAGATACGCAGTATTTT
TRBJ2-1,-,-,TRBV15,CATSRERDLDEQFF,TGTGCCACCAGCAGAGAAAGGGATTTAGATGAGCAGTTCTTC
TRBJ2-7,-,few,TRBV15,CATSVRDLRAGEQYF,TGTGCCACCAGCGTCCGGGACCTCCGGGCGGGGGAGCAGTACTTC
TRBJ2-7,-,-,TRBV5-1,CASRTTGLYEQYF,TGCGCCAGCAGAACAACAGGCCTCTACGAGCAGTACTTC
TRBJ2-3,TRBD2,-,TRBV29-1,CSVEAGLAGVDTQYF,TGCAGCGTTGAGGCGGGACTAGCGGGAGTGGATACGCAGTATTTT
TRBJ2-2,-,-,TRBV6-5,CASSVRGGGELFF,TGTGCCAGCAGTGTCAGGGGTGGCGGGGAGCTGTTTTTT
TRBJ2-1,TRBD2,few,TRBV15,CATSRELAGGNEQFF,TGTGCCACCAGCAGAGAACTAGCGGGAGGCAATGAGCAGTTCTTC
TRBJ2-1,TRBD2,-,TRBV6-6,CASSYSGLAVNEQFF,TGTGCCAGCAGTTACTCGGGACTAGCGGTGAACGAGCAGTTCTTC
TRBJ2-3,-,-,TRBV10-3,CAIGKGAGEDTQYF,TGTGCCATCGGGAAGGGAGCTGGGGAAGATACGCAGTATTTT